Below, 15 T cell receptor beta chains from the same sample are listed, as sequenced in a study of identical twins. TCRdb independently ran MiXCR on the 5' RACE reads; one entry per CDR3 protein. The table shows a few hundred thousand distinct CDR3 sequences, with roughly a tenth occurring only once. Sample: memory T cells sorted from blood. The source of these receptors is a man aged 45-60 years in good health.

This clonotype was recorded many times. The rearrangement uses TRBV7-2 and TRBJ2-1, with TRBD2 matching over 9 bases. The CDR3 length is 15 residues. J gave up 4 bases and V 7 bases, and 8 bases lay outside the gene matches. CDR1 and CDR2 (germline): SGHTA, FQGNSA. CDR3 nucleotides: TGTGCCAGCACCGTACCGGGACTAGCTTACAATGAGCAGTTCTTC. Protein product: CASTVPGLAYNEQFF.

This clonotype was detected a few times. The CDR3 protein is CSVEEPGEQYF. CDR3 sequence (DNA): TGCAGCGTTGAGGAACCCGGAGAGCAGTACTTC. The V and J genes are TRBV29-1 and TRBJ2-7; D unclear. The CDR3 length is 11 residues. Trimming cost V 3 bases and J 7 bases, with 10 bases left between them. Germline assignment: CDR1 SQVTM and CDR2 ANQGSEA.

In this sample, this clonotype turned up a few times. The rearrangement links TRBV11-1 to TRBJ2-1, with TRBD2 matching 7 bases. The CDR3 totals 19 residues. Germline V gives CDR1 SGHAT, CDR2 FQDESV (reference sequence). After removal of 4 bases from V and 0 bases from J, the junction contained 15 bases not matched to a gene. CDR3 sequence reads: CASSWREWRENSSYNEQFF. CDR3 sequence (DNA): TGTGCCAGCAGCTGGAGGGAGTGGCGGGAGAACAGCTCCTACAATGAGCAGTTCTTC.

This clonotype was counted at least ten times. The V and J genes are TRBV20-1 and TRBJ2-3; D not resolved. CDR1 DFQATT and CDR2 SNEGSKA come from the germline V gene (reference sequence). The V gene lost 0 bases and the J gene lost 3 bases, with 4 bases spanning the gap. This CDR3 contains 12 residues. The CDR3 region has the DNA TGCAGTGCTAGAGATGGGACAGATACGCAGTATTTT. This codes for CSARDGTDTQYF.

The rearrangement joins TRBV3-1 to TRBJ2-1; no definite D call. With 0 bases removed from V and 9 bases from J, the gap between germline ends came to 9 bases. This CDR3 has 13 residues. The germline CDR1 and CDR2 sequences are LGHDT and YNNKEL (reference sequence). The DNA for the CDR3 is TGTGCCAGCAGCCAAGATGTCAGAGGTGAGCAGTTCTTC. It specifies CASSQDVRGEQFF.

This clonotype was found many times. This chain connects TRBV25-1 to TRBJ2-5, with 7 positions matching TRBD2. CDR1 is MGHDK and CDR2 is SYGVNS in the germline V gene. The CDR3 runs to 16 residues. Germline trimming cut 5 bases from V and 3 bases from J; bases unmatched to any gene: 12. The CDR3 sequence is CASSTYQAGEKETQYF. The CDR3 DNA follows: TGTGCCAGCAGTACTTACCAGGCGGGGGAAAAAGAGACCCAGTACTTC. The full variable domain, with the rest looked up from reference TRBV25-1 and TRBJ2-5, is EADIYQTPRYLVIGTGKKITLECSQTMGHDKMYWYQQDPGMELHLIHYSYGVNSTEKGDLSSESTVSRIRTEHFPLTLESARPSHTSQYLCASSTYQAGEKETQYFGPGTRLLVL.

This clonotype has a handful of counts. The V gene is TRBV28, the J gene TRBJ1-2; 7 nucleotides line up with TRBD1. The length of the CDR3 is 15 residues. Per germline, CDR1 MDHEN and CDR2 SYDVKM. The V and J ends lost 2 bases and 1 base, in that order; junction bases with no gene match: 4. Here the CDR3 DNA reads TGTGCCAGCAGTTTACCCGGACAGGTTAACTATGGCTACACCTTC. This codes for CASSLPGQVNYGYTF.

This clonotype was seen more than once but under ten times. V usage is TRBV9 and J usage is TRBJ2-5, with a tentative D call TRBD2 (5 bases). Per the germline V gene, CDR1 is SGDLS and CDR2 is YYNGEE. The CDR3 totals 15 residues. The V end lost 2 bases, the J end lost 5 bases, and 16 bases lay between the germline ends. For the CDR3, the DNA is TGTGCCAGCAGCGTCCGGGATGGCCAATTGGAGACCCAGTACTTC. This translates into CASSVRDGQLETQYF.

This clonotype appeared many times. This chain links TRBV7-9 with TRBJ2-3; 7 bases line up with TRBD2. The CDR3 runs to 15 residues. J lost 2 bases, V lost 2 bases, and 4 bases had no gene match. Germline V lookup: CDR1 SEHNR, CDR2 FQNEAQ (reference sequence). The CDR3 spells CASSLSRGVTDTQYF. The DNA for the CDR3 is TGTGCCAGCAGCTTATCTCGGGGGGTCACAGATACGCAGTATTTT.

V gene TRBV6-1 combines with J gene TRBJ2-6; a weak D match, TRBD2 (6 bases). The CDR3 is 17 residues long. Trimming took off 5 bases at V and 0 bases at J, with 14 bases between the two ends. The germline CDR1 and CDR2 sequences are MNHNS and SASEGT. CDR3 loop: CASSPGLFSSGANVLTF. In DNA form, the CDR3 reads TGTGCCAGCAGTCCGGGACTCTTCAGCTCTGGGGCCAACGTCCTGACTTTC.

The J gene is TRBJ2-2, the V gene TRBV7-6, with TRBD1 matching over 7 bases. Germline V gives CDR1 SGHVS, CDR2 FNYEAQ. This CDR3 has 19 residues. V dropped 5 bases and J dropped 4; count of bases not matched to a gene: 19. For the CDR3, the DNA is TGTGCCAGCAGCATAAGGGGGATGGGACAGTCGGTGGGCACCGGGGAGCTGTTTTTT. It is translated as CASSIRGMGQSVGTGELFF.

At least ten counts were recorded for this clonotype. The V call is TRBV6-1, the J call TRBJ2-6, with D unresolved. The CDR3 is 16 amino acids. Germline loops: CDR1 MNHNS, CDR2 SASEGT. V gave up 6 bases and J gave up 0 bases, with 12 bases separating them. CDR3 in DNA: TGTGCCAGCAGCCACGGTCGGTTCTCTGGGGCCAACGTCCTGACTTTC. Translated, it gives CASSHGRFSGANVLTF.

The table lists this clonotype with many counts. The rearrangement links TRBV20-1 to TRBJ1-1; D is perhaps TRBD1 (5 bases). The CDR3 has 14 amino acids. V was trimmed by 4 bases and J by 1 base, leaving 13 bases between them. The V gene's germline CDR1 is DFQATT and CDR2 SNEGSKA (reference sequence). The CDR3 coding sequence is TGCAGTGCTACACAGGACGGAAAGAACACTGAAGCTTTCTTT. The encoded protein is CSATQDGKNTEAFF.

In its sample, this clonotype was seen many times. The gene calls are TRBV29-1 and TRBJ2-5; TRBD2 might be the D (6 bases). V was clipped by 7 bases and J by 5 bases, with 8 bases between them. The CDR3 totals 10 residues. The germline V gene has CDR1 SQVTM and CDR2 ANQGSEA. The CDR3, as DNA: TGCAGCGCGGGAGAGGAGACCCAGTACTTC. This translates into CSAGEETQYF.

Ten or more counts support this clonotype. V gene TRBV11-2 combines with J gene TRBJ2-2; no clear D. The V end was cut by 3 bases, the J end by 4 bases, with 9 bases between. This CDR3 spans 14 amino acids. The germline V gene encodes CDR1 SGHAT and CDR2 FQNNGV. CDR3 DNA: TGTGCCAGCAGCTTTCTCGTGACCACCGGGGAGCTGTTTTTT. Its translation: CASSFLVTTGELFF.